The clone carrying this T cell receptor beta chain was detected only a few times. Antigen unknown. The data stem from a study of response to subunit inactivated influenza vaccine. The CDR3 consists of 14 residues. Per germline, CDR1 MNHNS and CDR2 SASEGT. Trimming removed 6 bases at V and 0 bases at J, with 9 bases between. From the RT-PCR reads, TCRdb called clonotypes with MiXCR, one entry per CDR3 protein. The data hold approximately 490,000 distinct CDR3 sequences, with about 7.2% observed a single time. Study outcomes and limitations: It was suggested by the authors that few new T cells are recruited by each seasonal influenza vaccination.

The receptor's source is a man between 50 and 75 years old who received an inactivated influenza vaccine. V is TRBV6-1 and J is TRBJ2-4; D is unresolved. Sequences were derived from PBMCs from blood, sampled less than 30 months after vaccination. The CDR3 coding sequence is TGTGCCAGCAGCTCAGCTCTAGCCAAAAACATTCAGTACTTC. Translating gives CASSSALAKNIQYF.